This TCR beta chain is from a study of patients and donors after allogeneic stem cell transplantation. The CDR3 is made up of 13 amino acids. V dropped 4 bases and J dropped 14 bases, with 16 bases sitting between them. Germline lookup yields CDR1 SGDLS and CDR2 YYNGEE. This clonotype was found a few times. One entry per CDR3 protein results from TCRdb running MiXCR on the RT-PCR reads. The sample holds roughly 940,000 distinct CDR3 sequences; about 20% are singletons and the top ten take 5% to 7.5%. The TCR was taken from a human donor who was either an allogeneic HSCT recipient or a stem cell or donor lymphocyte infusion donor (not recorded which). It is not recorded whose cells these are; they may come from a transplant donor. The V and J genes are TRBV9 and TRBJ1-6; no definite D call. The sequenced material came from blood, either unsorted or a sorted T cell fraction (not recorded which). The CDR3 protein is CASSTSGSGSLHF. The CDR3, as DNA: TGTGCCAGCAGCACCTCGGGCTCCGGCTCCCTCCACTTT.